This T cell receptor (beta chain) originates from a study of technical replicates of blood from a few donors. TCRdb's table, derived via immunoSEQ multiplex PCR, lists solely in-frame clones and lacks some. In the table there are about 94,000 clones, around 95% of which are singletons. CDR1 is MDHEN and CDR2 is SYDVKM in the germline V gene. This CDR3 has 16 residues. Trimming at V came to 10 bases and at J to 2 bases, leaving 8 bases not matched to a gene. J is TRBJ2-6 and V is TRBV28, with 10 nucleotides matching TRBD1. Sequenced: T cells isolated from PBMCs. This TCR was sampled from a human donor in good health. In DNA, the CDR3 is TGTGCCACCCAGACAGGGGGCGCGGCTGGGGCCAACGTCCTGACTTTC. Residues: CATQTGGAAGANVLTF.